The sequence of this T cell receptor (beta chain) was determined in a study of Ad26.COV2.S vaccination and SARS-CoV-2 variants. As concerns this clone: What it binds is not known.

Libraries were prepared by immunoSEQ multiplex PCR; TCRdb keeps only in-frame clonotypes and omits some of them. This sample has approximately 340,000 clones, with about 90% found just once. General study results and limits: Analyses of TCR breadth and depth may have underestimated total T cell responses.

The source is a human donor who had recovered from COVID-19. Here the sequenced sample was peripheral blood, taken after recovery from COVID-19.

CDR3 sequence reads: CASSASRGRRLGGYTF. CDR3 DNA sequence: TGTGCCAGCAGTGCAAGCAGGGGGCGCAGACTGGGGGGCTACACCTTC. This chain uses TRBV6-2 or TRBV6-3 with TRBJ1-2; 8 bases are shared with TRBD1. From germline, CDR1 is MNHEY and CDR2 SVGEGT. CDR3 length: 16 amino acids. J was trimmed by 8 bases and V by 5 bases; bases with no gene match: 16.